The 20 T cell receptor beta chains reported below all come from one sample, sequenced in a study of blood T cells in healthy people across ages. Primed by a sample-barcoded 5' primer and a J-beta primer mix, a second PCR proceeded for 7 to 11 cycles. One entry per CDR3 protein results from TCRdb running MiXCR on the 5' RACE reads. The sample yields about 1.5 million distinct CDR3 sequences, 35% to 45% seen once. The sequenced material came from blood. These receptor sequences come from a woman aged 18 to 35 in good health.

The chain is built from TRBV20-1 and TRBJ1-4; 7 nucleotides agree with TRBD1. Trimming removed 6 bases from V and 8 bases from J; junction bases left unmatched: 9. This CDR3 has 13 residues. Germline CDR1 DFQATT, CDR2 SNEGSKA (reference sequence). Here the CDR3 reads CSADTGVQEKLFF. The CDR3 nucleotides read TGCAGTGCGGACACAGGGGTTCAGGAAAAACTGTTTTTT.

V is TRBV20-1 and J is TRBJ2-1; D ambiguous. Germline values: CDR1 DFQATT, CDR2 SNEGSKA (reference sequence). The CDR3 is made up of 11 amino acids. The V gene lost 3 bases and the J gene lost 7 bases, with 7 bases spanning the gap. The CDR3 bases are TGCAGTGCTAGGAAAGTAAATGAGCAGTTCTTC. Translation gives CSARKVNEQFF.

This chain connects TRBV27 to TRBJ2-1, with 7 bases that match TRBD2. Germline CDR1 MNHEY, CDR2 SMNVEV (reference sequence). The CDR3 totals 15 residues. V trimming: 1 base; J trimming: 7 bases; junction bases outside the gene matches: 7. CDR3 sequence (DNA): TGTGCCAGCAGTTTATGGGAGGGCCGCGATAATGAGCAGTTCTTC. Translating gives CASSLWEGRDNEQFF.

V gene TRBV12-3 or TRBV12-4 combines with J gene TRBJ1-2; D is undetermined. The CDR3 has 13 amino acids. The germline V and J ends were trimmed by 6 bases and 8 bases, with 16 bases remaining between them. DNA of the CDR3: TGTGCCAGCAGAACCGCCGGGTTACGCGGCTACACCTTC. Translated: CASRTAGLRGYTF.

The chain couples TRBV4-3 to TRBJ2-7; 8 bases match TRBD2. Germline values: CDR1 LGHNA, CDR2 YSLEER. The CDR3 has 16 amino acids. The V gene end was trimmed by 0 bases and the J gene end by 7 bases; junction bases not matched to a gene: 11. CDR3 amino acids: CASSQDSAGEYNEQYF. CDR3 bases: TGCGCCAGCAGCCAAGATTCAGCGGGGGAGTACAATGAGCAGTACTTC.

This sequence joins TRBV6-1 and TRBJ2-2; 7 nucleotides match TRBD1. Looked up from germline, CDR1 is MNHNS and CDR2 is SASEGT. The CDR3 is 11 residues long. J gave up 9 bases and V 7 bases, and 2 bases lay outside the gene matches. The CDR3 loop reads CASIGGRELFF. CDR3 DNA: TGTGCCAGCATAGGGGGCCGGGAGCTGTTTTTT.

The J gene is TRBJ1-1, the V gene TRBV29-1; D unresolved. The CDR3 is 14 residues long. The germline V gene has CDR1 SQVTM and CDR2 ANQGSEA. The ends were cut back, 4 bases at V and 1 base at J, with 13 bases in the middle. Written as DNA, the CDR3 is TGCAGCGTTGCAGGACGTCAGGCGAACACTGAAGCTTTCTTT. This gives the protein CSVAGRQANTEAFF.

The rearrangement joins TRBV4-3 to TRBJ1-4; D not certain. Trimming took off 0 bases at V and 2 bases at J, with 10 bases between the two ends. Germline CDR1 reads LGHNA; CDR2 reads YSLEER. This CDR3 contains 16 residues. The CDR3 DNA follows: TGCGCCAGCAGCCAAGATCCCGGGTCCACTAATGAAAAACTGTTTTTT. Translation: CASSQDPGSTNEKLFF.

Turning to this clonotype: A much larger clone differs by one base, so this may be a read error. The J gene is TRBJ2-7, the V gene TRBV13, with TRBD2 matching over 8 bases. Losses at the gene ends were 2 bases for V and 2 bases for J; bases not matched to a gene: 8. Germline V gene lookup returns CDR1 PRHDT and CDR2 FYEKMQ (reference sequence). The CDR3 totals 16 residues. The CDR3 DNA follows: TGTGCCAGCAGCTTAAGTGGCGGGGGGTCAACCTACGAGCAGTACTTC. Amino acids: CASSLSGGGSTYEQYF.

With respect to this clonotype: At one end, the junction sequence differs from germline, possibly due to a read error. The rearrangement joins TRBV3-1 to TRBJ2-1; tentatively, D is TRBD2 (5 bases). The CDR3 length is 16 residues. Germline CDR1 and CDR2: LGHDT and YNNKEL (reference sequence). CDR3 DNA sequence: TGTGCCAGCAGCCAAGAATGGGCGGACTCCCACAATGAGCAGTTCTTC. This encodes CASSQEWADSHNEQFF.

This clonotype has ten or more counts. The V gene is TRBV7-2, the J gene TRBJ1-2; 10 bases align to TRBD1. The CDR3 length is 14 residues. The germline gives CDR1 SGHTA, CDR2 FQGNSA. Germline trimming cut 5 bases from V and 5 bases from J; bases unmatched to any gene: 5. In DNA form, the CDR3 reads TGTGCCAGCAGCCTTCGGACAGGGGGTTATGGCTACACCTTC. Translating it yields CASSLRTGGYGYTF.

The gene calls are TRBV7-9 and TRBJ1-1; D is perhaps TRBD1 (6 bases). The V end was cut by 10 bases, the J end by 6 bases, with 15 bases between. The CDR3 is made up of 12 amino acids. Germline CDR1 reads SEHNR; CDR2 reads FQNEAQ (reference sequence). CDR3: CATQGGFAEAFF. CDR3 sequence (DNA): TGTGCCACCCAAGGGGGATTTGCTGAAGCTTTCTTT.

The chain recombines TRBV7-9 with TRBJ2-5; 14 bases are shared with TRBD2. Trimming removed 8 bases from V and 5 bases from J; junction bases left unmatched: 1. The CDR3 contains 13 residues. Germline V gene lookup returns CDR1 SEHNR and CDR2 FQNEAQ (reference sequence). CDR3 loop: CASGTSGGETQYF. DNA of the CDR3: TGTGCCAGCGGGACTAGCGGGGGTGAGACCCAGTACTTC.

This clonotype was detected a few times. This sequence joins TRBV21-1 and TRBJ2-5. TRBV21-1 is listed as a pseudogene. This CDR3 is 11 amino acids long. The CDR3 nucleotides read TGTGCCAGCAGCACTACAGAGACCCAGTACTTC. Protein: CASSTTETQYF.

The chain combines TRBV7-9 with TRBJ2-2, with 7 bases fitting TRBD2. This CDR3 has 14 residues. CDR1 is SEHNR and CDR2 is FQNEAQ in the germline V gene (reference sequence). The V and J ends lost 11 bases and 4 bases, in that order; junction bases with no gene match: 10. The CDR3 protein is CASRPGGATGELFF. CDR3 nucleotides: TGTGCCTCAAGACCGGGAGGTGCCACCGGGGAGCTGTTTTTT.

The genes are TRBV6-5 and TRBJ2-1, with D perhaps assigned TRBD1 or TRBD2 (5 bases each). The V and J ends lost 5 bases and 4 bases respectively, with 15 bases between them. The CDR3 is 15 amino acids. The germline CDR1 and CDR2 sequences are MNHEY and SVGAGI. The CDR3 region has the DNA TGTGCCAGCAGTACCCCGGGACGGGGATACAATGAGCAGTTCTTC. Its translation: CASSTPGRGYNEQFF.

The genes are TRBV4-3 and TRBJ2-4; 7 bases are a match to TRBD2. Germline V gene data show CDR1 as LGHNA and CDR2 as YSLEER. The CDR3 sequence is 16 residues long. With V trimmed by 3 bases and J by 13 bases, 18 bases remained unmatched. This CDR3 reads CASSHLPSGVGNEQYF. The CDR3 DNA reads TGCGCCAGCAGCCACCTACCTAGCGGAGTTGGCAATGAGCAGTACTTC.

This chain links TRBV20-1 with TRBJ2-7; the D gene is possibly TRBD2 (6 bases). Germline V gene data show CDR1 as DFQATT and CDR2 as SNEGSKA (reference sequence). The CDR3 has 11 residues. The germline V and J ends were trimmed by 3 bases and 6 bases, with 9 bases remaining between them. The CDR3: CSASGSFEQYF. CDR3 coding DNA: TGCAGTGCTAGCGGGAGTTTCGAGCAGTACTTC.

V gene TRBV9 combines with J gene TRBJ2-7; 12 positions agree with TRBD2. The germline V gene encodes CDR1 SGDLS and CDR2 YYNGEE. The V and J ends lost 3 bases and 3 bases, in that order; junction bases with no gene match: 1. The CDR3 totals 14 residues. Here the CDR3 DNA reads TGTGCCAGCAGCGCTAGCGGGAGGGACTACGAGCAGTACTTC. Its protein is CASSASGRDYEQYF.

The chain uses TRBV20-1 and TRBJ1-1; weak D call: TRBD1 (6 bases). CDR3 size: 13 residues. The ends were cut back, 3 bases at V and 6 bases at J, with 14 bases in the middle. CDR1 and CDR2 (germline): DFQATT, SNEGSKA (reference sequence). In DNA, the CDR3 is TGCAGTGCTAGTAAGGGGGGAACGGCTGAAGCTTTCTTT. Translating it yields CSASKGGTAEAFF.